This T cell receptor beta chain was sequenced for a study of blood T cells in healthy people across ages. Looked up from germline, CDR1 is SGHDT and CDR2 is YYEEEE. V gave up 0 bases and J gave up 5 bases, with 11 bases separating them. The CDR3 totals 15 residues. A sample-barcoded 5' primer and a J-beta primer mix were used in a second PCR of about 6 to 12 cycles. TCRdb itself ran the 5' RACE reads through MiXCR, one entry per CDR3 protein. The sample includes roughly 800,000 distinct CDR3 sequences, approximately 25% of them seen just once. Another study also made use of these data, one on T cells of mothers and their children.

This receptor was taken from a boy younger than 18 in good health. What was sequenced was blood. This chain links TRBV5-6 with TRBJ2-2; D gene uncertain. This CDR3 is CASSLAASGTGELFF. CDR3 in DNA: TGTGCCAGCAGCTTGGCCGCTTCCGGAACCGGGGAGCTGTTTTTT.